Each of the 15 T cell receptor beta chains below was sequenced from the same sample in a study of T cell repertoires in cytomegalovirus infection. Their recognized antigens are unknown. TCRdb recomputed calls from the reads with MiXCR, one row per CDR3 protein. The sample holds roughly 920,000 distinct CDR3 sequences, around 31% seen once. The input for sequencing was cultured CD8+ T cells from PBMCs, taken from culture after CMV antigen stimulation. Source of these receptors: a human donor in good health (CMV status not recorded). Some clones in this sample may be carry-over from other donors' samples.

This clonotype was picked up a small number of times. The chain links TRBV5-5 to TRBJ2-1; D tentatively reads TRBD1 or TRBD2 (5 bases each). Germline assignment: CDR1 SGHKS and CDR2 YYEKEE (reference sequence). V gave up 0 bases and J gave up 6 bases, with 10 bases separating them. The CDR3 runs 14 residues. CDR3 region: CASSLGREINEQFF. The CDR3 DNA follows: TGTGCCAGCAGCTTGGGCAGGGAGATCAATGAGCAGTTCTTC.

This clonotype showed up just a few times. The rearrangement uses TRBV7-9 and TRBJ1-1; 7 nucleotides match TRBD1. This CDR3 has 14 amino acids. Germline CDR1 is SEHNR and CDR2 is FQNEAQ (reference sequence). Trimming took 4 bases from V and 4 from J; bases not matched to a gene: 6. The DNA of the CDR3 is TGTGCCAGCAGCTCTAGGGGGCGACGCACTGAAGCTTTCTTT. This translates into CASSSRGRRTEAFF.

The chain uses TRBV3-1 and TRBJ1-2, with D possibly TRBD1 on 6 matching bases. The CDR3 has 14 amino acids. The ends were cut back, 0 bases at V and 3 bases at J, with 8 bases in the middle. Germline loops: CDR1 LGHDT, CDR2 YNNKEL (reference sequence). The CDR3: CASSQDGQYYGYTF. DNA for the CDR3: TGTGCCAGCAGCCAAGATGGACAGTACTATGGCTACACCTTC.

This clonotype occurred a few times. The chain employs TRBV7-6 and TRBJ2-1; the D gene is possibly TRBD2 (5 bases). CDR1 is SGHVS and CDR2 is FNYEAQ in the germline V gene. V was cut by 1 base and J by 9 bases, with 13 bases left in between. CDR3 length: 14 amino acids. The CDR3 DNA sequence: TGTGCCAGCAGCTTAGGGGCTACTAGAAGTGAGCAGTTCTTC. This translates into CASSLGATRSEQFF.

In its sample, this clonotype was seen a few times. V and J are TRBV27 and TRBJ1-5; a weak D match, TRBD1 (5 bases). The CDR3 extends over 14 amino acids. The germline V gene has CDR1 MNHEY and CDR2 SMNVEV (reference sequence). The V end lost 6 bases, the J end lost 3 bases, and 12 bases lay between the germline ends. This CDR3 reads CASRPGTANQPQHF. The CDR3 DNA reads TGTGCCAGCAGGCCCGGGACCGCCAATCAGCCCCAGCATTTT.

Many counts were recorded for this clonotype. The gene calls are TRBV7-2 and TRBJ1-5, with D maybe TRBD1 (5 bases). Germline-derived CDR1 and CDR2 are SGHTA and FQGNSA. The ends were cut back, 3 bases at V and 0 bases at J, with 6 bases in the middle. The CDR3 loop spans 14 amino acids. The CDR3 sequence is CASSLTDSNQPQHF. The CDR3 coding sequence is TGTGCCAGCAGCTTGACAGATAGCAATCAGCCCCAGCATTTT.

J is TRBJ2-1 and V is TRBV10-3, with TRBD1 as a possible D gene (7 bases). The V gene's germline CDR1 is ENHRY and CDR2 SYGVKD. V was pared by 2 bases and J by 3 bases, with 14 bases between. This CDR3 is built from 16 residues. Here the CDR3 reads CAISEAQGEVYNEQFF. The CDR3 DNA reads as TGTGCCATCAGTGAGGCGCAGGGGGAGGTCTACAATGAGCAGTTCTTC.

The chain recombines TRBV6-5 with TRBJ1-1; the match to TRBD1 covers 11 bases. CDR1 MNHEY and CDR2 SVGAGI come from the germline V gene. The V and J ends lost 4 bases and 9 bases, in that order; junction bases with no gene match: 16. CDR3 size: 17 residues. The CDR3 here is CASSLPGTGGSWTQAFF. CDR3 sequence (DNA): TGTGCCAGCAGTTTACCAGGGACAGGGGGAAGTTGGACTCAAGCTTTCTTT.

Many counts were recorded for this clonotype. The V and J genes are TRBV12-3 or TRBV12-4 and TRBJ2-2; D is ambiguous. This CDR3 spans 13 amino acids. The V end lost 7 bases, the J end lost 4 bases, and 10 bases lay between the germline ends. The CDR3 DNA is TGTGCCAGCACCCCTGGTGTCACCGGGGAGCTGTTTTTT. This gives the protein CASTPGVTGELFF.

Note on this clonotype: A clone one base away is much larger, so this may be a read error. The genes are TRBV27 and TRBJ1-3; TRBD1 is a possible D gene (6 bases). Germline V lookup: CDR1 MNHEY, CDR2 SMNVEV (reference sequence). CDR3 size: 15 residues. V lost 5 bases, J lost 3 bases, and 14 bases lay in between. The chain's CDR3 is CASSRAGAVGNTIYF. In DNA, the CDR3 is TGTGCCAGCAGTCGCGCGGGGGCGGTTGGAAACACCATATATTTT.

A single count supports this clonotype. CDR3 sequence reads: CASSIVGAMNTEAFF. As DNA, the CDR3 is TGTGCCAGTAGTATAGTTGGGGCTATGAACACTGAAGCTTTCTTT. This sequence joins TRBV19 and TRBJ1-1; the D gene is possibly TRBD1 (5 bases). This CDR3 is built from 15 residues. Trimming stripped 1 base from V and 0 bases from J, with 9 bases between. The V gene's germline CDR1 is LNHDA and CDR2 SQIVND (reference sequence).

The chain carries TRBV12-3 or TRBV12-4 and TRBJ2-1, with 11 bases fitting TRBD1. The length of the CDR3 is 18 residues. J was trimmed by 4 bases and V by 6 bases; bases with no gene match: 14. CDR3 coding DNA: TGTGCCAGCAGACCACTCTTTTTGGGACAGGGGGTTTACAATGAGCAGTTCTTC. It translates to CASRPLFLGQGVYNEQFF.

This clonotype was observed a handful of times. The rearrangement uses TRBV12-5 and TRBJ1-1; 9 nucleotides align to TRBD1. This CDR3 is built from 16 residues. The V segment lost 2 bases and the J segment 1 base; nucleotides outside the gene matches: 5. CDR1 is LGHNT, CDR2 FRNRAP, per germline. The CDR3 DNA follows: TGTGCTAGTGGTTTGAGCCCGGGACAGGGGAACACTGAAGCTTTCTTT. Translating it yields CASGLSPGQGNTEAFF. The full variable domain, its missing parts supplied by reference TRBV12-5 and TRBJ1-1, is DARVTQTPRHKVTEMGQEVTMRCQPILGHNTVFWYRQTMMQGLELLAYFRNRAPLDDSGMPKDRFSAEMPDATLATLKIQPSEPRDSAVYFCASGLSPGQGNTEAFFGQGTRLTVV.

This clonotype was recorded a few times. The rearrangement joins TRBV5-6 to TRBJ1-2; no firm D call. From germline, CDR1 is SGHDT and CDR2 YYEEEE. The CDR3 length is 18 residues. V dropped 4 bases and J dropped 2 bases, with 24 bases sitting between them. CDR3 nucleotide sequence: TGTGCCAGCAGCCAACCTAATCTGGGTTTTCAGCGAAACTATGGCTACACCTTC. Translation gives CASSQPNLGFQRNYGYTF. Full variable domain (remainder filled in from reference TRBV5-6 and TRBJ1-2): DAGVTQSPTHLIKTRGQQVTLRCSPKSGHDTVSWYQQALGQGPQFIFQYYEEEERQRGNFPDRFSGHQFPNYSSELNVNALLLGDSALYLCASSQPNLGFQRNYGYTFGSGTRLTVV.

The chain links TRBV19 to TRBJ2-3; 8 bases match TRBD1. The CDR3 totals 16 residues. Trimming removed 2 bases from V and 4 bases from J; junction bases left unmatched: 8. The V gene's germline CDR1 is LNHDA and CDR2 SQIVND (reference sequence). Here the CDR3 reads CASSIRSRGRPDTQYF. The DNA for the CDR3 is TGTGCCAGTAGTATAAGGTCCAGGGGGCGGCCAGATACGCAGTATTTT.